These T cell receptor beta chains were read from a single sample in a study of blood T cell repertoires in COVID-19. Assay used: immunoSEQ multiplex PCR; TCRdb lists only in-frame clones, some missing. This table holds 400,000 or so clones, about 92% found once. The sequenced material came from PBMCs or T cells enriched from blood (not recorded which). The origin of the receptors is a man between 18 and 29 years old who had recovered from COVID-19. Each CDR3 is given without its conserved first and last residue. Fields, in order: J gene, V gene, CDR3 protein.

TRBJ1-6 | TRBV2 | ASRTGTGNSPLH
TRBJ2-5 | TRBV4-1 | ASSQALPETQY
TRBJ2-7 | TRBV7-9 | ASSLGTGYEQY
TRBJ1-2 | TRBV28 | ASRRQASGGYT
TRBJ1-5 | TRBV28 | ASSFAGQGKSQPQH
TRBJ2-5 | TRBV7-9 | ASSRRGGEETQY
TRBJ1-1 | TRBV27 | ASSRAPDRGGGAF
TRBJ1-4 | TRBV2 | ASSASDIYNEKLF
TRBJ1-1 | TRBV9 | ASSREGSENTEAF
TRBJ2-1 | TRBV19 | ASSIALANEQF
TRBJ2-7 | TRBV5-1 | ASSLGVGYGYEQY
TRBJ2-1 | TRBV5-1 | ASSLVATSGNEQF
TRBJ2-1 | TRBV2 | ASSDASGTPNEQF
TRBJ1-6 | TRBV18 | ASSPSVVGGRSYNSPLH
TRBJ2-7 | TRBV7-2 | ASSSGGALSYEQY
TRBJ2-1 | TRBV28 | ASSPKPQVSGNSRAYNEQF
TRBJ2-6 | TRBV19 | ASSIFSSGSGANVLT
TRBJ1-2 | TRBV5-5 | ASSYGGAAAYYGYT
TRBJ1-1 | TRBV29-1 | SVEEPGTEAF
TRBJ1-4 | TRBV2 | ASSVYLQGTNEKLF
TRBJ1-4 | TRBV11-2 | ASSSRTGANEKLF
TRBJ2-5 | TRBV5-4 | ASSSDSELQETQY
TRBJ2-1 | TRBV14 | ASSPLSGGYNEQF
TRBJ1-1 | TRBV20-1 | SARGGTEAF